A selection of T cell receptor beta chains follows, all from one sample in a study of T cells in Graves' hyperthyroidism and ophthalmopathy. From the multiplex PCR reads, TCRdb called clonotypes with MiXCR, one entry per CDR3 protein. In the table there are about 290,000 distinct CDR3 sequences, about 14% of which are singletons. The material sequenced was blood. Source of these receptors: a woman in her 30s with Graves' hyperthyroidism that later progressed to Graves' ophthalmopathy. Each CDR3 is given with its conserved first and last residue. Each record gives: D gene, J gene, V gene, clone size, CDR3 protein, CDR3 DNA. A D gene is named only where the DNA matches it firmly. Clone size is not always given. Where it is, it says once, few, many or a class for expanded clones.

d_gene: TRBD1; j_gene: TRBJ2-7; v_gene: TRBV5-1; abundance: many; CDR3aa: CASSLSGTGLYEQYF; CDR3nt: TGCGCCAGCAGCCTATCCGGGACAGGACTTTACGAGCAGTACTTC
d_gene: TRBD1; j_gene: TRBJ1-3; v_gene: TRBV28; abundance: many; CDR3aa: CASSLPSNHAGTGSGNTIYF; CDR3nt: TGTGCCAGCAGTCTGCCCTCGAACCATGCCGGGACAGGATCAGGAAACACCATATATTTT
d_gene: -; j_gene: TRBJ2-3; v_gene: TRBV7-6; abundance: many; CDR3aa: CASSLYSAGDTQYF; CDR3nt: TGTGCCAGCAGCTTGTACTCAGCGGGAGATACGCAGTATTTT
d_gene: -; j_gene: TRBJ2-2; v_gene: TRBV28; abundance: few; CDR3aa: CASRWDLGTGELFF; CDR3nt: TGTGCCAGCAGGTGGGATCTTGGCACCGGGGAGCTGTTTTTT
d_gene: TRBD1; j_gene: TRBJ1-1; v_gene: TRBV4-3; abundance: many; CDR3aa: CASSHDRVGTEAFF; CDR3nt: TGCGCCAGCAGCCACGACAGGGTCGGAACTGAAGCTTTCTTT
d_gene: TRBD1; j_gene: TRBJ2-7; v_gene: TRBV12-3/TRBV12-4; abundance: many; CDR3aa: CASQGVFEQYF; CDR3nt: TGTGCCAGCCAGGGGGTATTTGAGCAGTACTTC
d_gene: -; j_gene: TRBJ2-7; v_gene: TRBV6-4; abundance: -; CDR3aa: CASSVLRNLIYEQYF; CDR3nt: TGTGCCAGCAGTGTCCTACGGAATCTGATCTACGAGCAGTACTTC
d_gene: TRBD2; j_gene: TRBJ2-3; v_gene: TRBV4-3; abundance: -; CDR3aa: CASSQDLASGRLDTQYF; CDR3nt: TGCGCCAGCAGCCAAGATCTGGCTAGCGGGAGATTAGATACGCAGTATTTT
d_gene: -; j_gene: TRBJ2-5; v_gene: TRBV6-2/TRBV6-3; abundance: many; CDR3aa: CASSYLGTPRETQYF; CDR3nt: TGTGCCAGCAGTTACCTTGGGACACCCCGGGAGACCCAGTACTTC
d_gene: -; j_gene: TRBJ2-5; v_gene: TRBV20-1; abundance: many; CDR3aa: CSASWEAKETQYF; CDR3nt: TGCAGTGCTAGTTGGGAGGCCAAAGAGACCCAGTACTTC
d_gene: -; j_gene: TRBJ2-5; v_gene: TRBV5-8; abundance: few; CDR3aa: CASSRKEQETQYF; CDR3nt: TGTGCCAGCAGCCGAAAGGAACAAGAGACCCAGTACTTC
d_gene: -; j_gene: TRBJ2-2; v_gene: TRBV27; abundance: many; CDR3aa: CASGGDRTNTGELFF; CDR3nt: TGTGCCAGCGGGGGAGACAGAACGAACACCGGGGAGCTGTTTTTT
d_gene: TRBD2; j_gene: TRBJ2-1; v_gene: TRBV7-2; abundance: many; CDR3aa: CASSIWTSGMVGEQFF; CDR3nt: TGTGCCAGCAGCATTTGGACTAGCGGGATGGTTGGTGAGCAGTTCTTC
d_gene: -; j_gene: TRBJ1-5; v_gene: TRBV6-1; abundance: many; CDR3aa: CASSYGGGDSNQPQHF; CDR3nt: TGTGCCAGCAGTTATGGCGGCGGCGATAGCAATCAGCCCCAGCATTTT
d_gene: -; j_gene: TRBJ2-2; v_gene: TRBV6-5; abundance: many; CDR3aa: CASSYSWNTGELFF; CDR3nt: TGTGCCAGCAGTTACTCGTGGAACACCGGGGAGCTGTTTTTT
d_gene: -; j_gene: TRBJ2-2; v_gene: TRBV28; abundance: many; CDR3aa: CASSLTGAPRPNTGELFF; CDR3nt: TGTGCCAGCAGTTTGACGGGAGCTCCCCGGCCGAACACCGGGGAGCTGTTTTTT
d_gene: -; j_gene: TRBJ1-1; v_gene: TRBV10-2; abundance: -; CDR3aa: CASREGSTEAFF; CDR3nt: TGCGCCAGCAGAGAGGGGTCCACTGAAGCTTTCTTT
d_gene: TRBD1; j_gene: TRBJ2-2; v_gene: TRBV7-3; abundance: many; CDR3aa: CASSSGQGKIGELFF; CDR3nt: TGTGCCAGCAGCTCCGGACAGGGCAAGATCGGGGAGCTGTTTTTT
d_gene: -; j_gene: TRBJ1-1; v_gene: TRBV7-2; abundance: many; CDR3aa: CASSLAGFLNTEAFF; CDR3nt: TGTGCCAGCAGCTTAGCGGGATTTTTGAACACTGAAGCTTTCTTT
d_gene: TRBD1; j_gene: TRBJ1-1; v_gene: TRBV5-5; abundance: many; CDR3aa: CASSQPQGVNTEAFF; CDR3nt: TGTGCCAGCAGTCAGCCTCAGGGGGTGAACACTGAAGCTTTCTTT
d_gene: -; j_gene: TRBJ2-1; v_gene: TRBV6-1; abundance: -; CDR3aa: CASSSRTELKNEQFF; CDR3nt: TGTGCCAGCAGTTCCCGGACAGAGCTCAAGAATGAGCAGTTCTTC
d_gene: TRBD2; j_gene: TRBJ2-3; v_gene: TRBV24-1; abundance: many; CDR3aa: CATSDFNLLAGVGIDTQYF; CDR3nt: TGTGCCACCAGTGATTTTAATCTCCTAGCGGGAGTAGGTATAGATACGCAGTATTTT
d_gene: -; j_gene: TRBJ1-4; v_gene: TRBV7-2; abundance: many; CDR3aa: CASSLGKGINEKLFF; CDR3nt: TGTGCCAGCAGCTTAGGGAAGGGGATTAATGAAAAACTGTTTTTT
d_gene: -; j_gene: TRBJ1-2; v_gene: TRBV27; abundance: many; CDR3aa: CASSVRQGRGYTF; CDR3nt: TGTGCCAGCAGTGTGCGGCAGGGGAGAGGCTACACCTTC
d_gene: -; j_gene: TRBJ2-2; v_gene: TRBV9; abundance: few; CDR3aa: CASSTRLNTGELFF; CDR3nt: TGTGCCAGCAGCACCCGATTAAACACCGGGGAGCTGTTTTTT
d_gene: -; j_gene: TRBJ1-2; v_gene: TRBV28; abundance: many; CDR3aa: CASSSDFNYGYTF; CDR3nt: TGTGCCAGCAGCTCCGACTTTAACTATGGCTACACCTTC
d_gene: -; j_gene: TRBJ1-5; v_gene: TRBV4-1; abundance: many; CDR3aa: CASSRTFETGNQPQHF; CDR3nt: TGCGCCAGCAGCCGTACTTTTGAAACAGGGAATCAGCCCCAGCATTTT
d_gene: -; j_gene: TRBJ1-2; v_gene: TRBV6-2/TRBV6-3; abundance: few; CDR3aa: CASSFVWTDGYTF; CDR3nt: TGTGCCAGCAGTTTCGTATGGACGGATGGCTACACCTTC
d_gene: -; j_gene: TRBJ2-7; v_gene: TRBV6-1; abundance: many; CDR3aa: CASSPGLGGYEQYF; CDR3nt: TGTGCCAGCAGTCCAGGATTAGGAGGGTACGAGCAGTACTTC
d_gene: -; j_gene: TRBJ2-1; v_gene: TRBV12-3/TRBV12-4; abundance: many; CDR3aa: CASSSHEQFF; CDR3nt: TGTGCCAGCAGTTCACATGAGCAGTTCTTC
d_gene: TRBD2; j_gene: TRBJ2-1; v_gene: TRBV27; abundance: many; CDR3aa: CASGLAGVSYNEQFF; CDR3nt: TGTGCCAGCGGATTAGCGGGAGTATCCTACAATGAGCAGTTCTTC
d_gene: -; j_gene: TRBJ2-3; v_gene: TRBV6-2/TRBV6-3; abundance: many; CDR3aa: CASRRITDTQYF; CDR3nt: TGTGCCAGCAGAAGGATTACAGATACGCAGTATTTT
d_gene: -; j_gene: TRBJ1-1; v_gene: TRBV6-1; abundance: many; CDR3aa: CASRRTGEAFF; CDR3nt: TGTGCCAGCAGGAGGACGGGGGAAGCTTTCTTT
d_gene: -; j_gene: TRBJ1-1; v_gene: TRBV12-3/TRBV12-4; abundance: many; CDR3aa: CASSPPAPEAFF; CDR3nt: TGTGCCAGCAGTCCACCGGCACCTGAAGCTTTCTTT
d_gene: -; j_gene: TRBJ2-7; v_gene: TRBV2; abundance: many; CDR3aa: CASREDRTILYEQYF; CDR3nt: TGTGCCAGCAGGGAGGACAGGACTATCCTCTACGAGCAGTACTTC
d_gene: TRBD1; j_gene: TRBJ2-7; v_gene: TRBV20-1; abundance: many; CDR3aa: CSAKQGALYEQYF; CDR3nt: TGCAGTGCTAAACAGGGGGCATTATACGAGCAGTACTTC
d_gene: TRBD2; j_gene: TRBJ2-3; v_gene: TRBV28; abundance: many; CDR3aa: CASTSVAGVIDTQYF; CDR3nt: TGTGCCAGCACCTCGGTAGCGGGAGTGATAGATACGCAGTATTTT
d_gene: -; j_gene: TRBJ2-3; v_gene: TRBV7-2; abundance: -; CDR3aa: CPPPAGASRTDTQYF; CDR3nt: TGCCCCCCCCCCGCCGGCGCCTCTCGCACAGATACGCAGTATTTT
d_gene: TRBD1; j_gene: TRBJ2-5; v_gene: TRBV28; abundance: many; CDR3aa: CASSGTGAQETQYF; CDR3nt: TGTGCCAGCTCCGGGACAGGTGCGCAAGAGACCCAGTACTTC
d_gene: TRBD1; j_gene: TRBJ2-3; v_gene: TRBV29-1; abundance: many; CDR3aa: CSVTRGAGGAPDTQYF; CDR3nt: TGCAGCGTTACCAGGGGGGCAGGGGGCGCGCCGGATACGCAGTATTTT
d_gene: TRBD1; j_gene: TRBJ2-1; v_gene: TRBV19; abundance: few; CDR3aa: CASSPGQGADEQFF; CDR3nt: TGTGCCAGTAGCCCAGGACAGGGGGCAGATGAGCAGTTCTTC
d_gene: -; j_gene: TRBJ2-5; v_gene: TRBV7-8; abundance: many; CDR3aa: CASSLAVQGETQYF; CDR3nt: TGTGCCAGCAGCTTAGCAGTGCAGGGGGAGACCCAGTACTTC
d_gene: TRBD2; j_gene: TRBJ2-2; v_gene: TRBV11-2; abundance: many; CDR3aa: CASSPGLAPFGELFF; CDR3nt: TGTGCCAGCAGCCCAGGACTAGCGCCATTCGGGGAGCTGTTTTTT
d_gene: TRBD1; j_gene: TRBJ2-7; v_gene: TRBV27; abundance: -; CDR3aa: CASSSLPDRADEQYF; CDR3nt: TGTGCCAGCAGTTCCCTCCCGGACAGGGCCGACGAGCAGTACTTC
d_gene: TRBD1; j_gene: TRBJ2-1; v_gene: TRBV6-2/TRBV6-3; abundance: many; CDR3aa: CASIDSGTGYNEQFF; CDR3nt: TGTGCCAGCATCGATTCCGGGACAGGATACAATGAGCAGTTCTTC
d_gene: -; j_gene: TRBJ1-2; v_gene: TRBV7-9; abundance: many; CDR3aa: CASSLVEDGYTF; CDR3nt: TGTGCCAGCAGCTTAGTTGAGGATGGCTACACCTTC
d_gene: -; j_gene: TRBJ2-2; v_gene: TRBV28; abundance: many; CDR3aa: CASSSWDASTGELFF; CDR3nt: TGTGCCAGCAGTTCCTGGGACGCTAGCACCGGGGAGCTGTTTTTT
d_gene: TRBD2; j_gene: TRBJ2-7; v_gene: TRBV5-1; abundance: many; CDR3aa: CASSRRTSGRIEAPYEQYF; CDR3nt: TGCGCCAGCAGCCGCAGGACTAGCGGGAGGATAGAGGCCCCCTACGAGCAGTACTTC
d_gene: -; j_gene: TRBJ2-7; v_gene: TRBV6-2/TRBV6-3; abundance: many; CDR3aa: CASSFGPRNEQYF; CDR3nt: TGTGCCAGCAGTTTCGGGCCCCGGAACGAGCAGTACTTC
d_gene: -; j_gene: TRBJ1-1; v_gene: TRBV20-1; abundance: many; CDR3aa: CSARTAYTEAFF; CDR3nt: TGCAGTGCTAGGACAGCTTACACTGAAGCTTTCTTT
d_gene: -; j_gene: TRBJ2-7; v_gene: TRBV7-2; abundance: many; CDR3aa: CASSSRPVYEQYF; CDR3nt: TGTGCCAGCAGCTCGCGCCCTGTCTACGAGCAGTACTTC
d_gene: TRBD2; j_gene: TRBJ2-5; v_gene: TRBV10-3; abundance: many; CDR3aa: CAIWDYPQETQYF; CDR3nt: TGTGCCATCTGGGACTACCCACAAGAGACCCAGTACTTC
d_gene: -; j_gene: TRBJ2-7; v_gene: TRBV2; abundance: many; CDR3aa: CASSDSSHPGYEQYF; CDR3nt: TGTGCCAGCAGTGATTCCAGCCACCCCGGGTACGAGCAGTACTTC
d_gene: -; j_gene: TRBJ1-2; v_gene: TRBV2; abundance: many; CDR3aa: CASFPGPAYGYTF; CDR3nt: TGTGCCAGTTTTCCTGGACCTGCCTATGGCTACACCTTC
d_gene: TRBD1; j_gene: TRBJ1-4; v_gene: TRBV18; abundance: many; CDR3aa: CASSPIQGATNEKLFF; CDR3nt: TGTGCCAGCTCACCAATACAGGGGGCTACTAATGAAAAACTGTTTTTT